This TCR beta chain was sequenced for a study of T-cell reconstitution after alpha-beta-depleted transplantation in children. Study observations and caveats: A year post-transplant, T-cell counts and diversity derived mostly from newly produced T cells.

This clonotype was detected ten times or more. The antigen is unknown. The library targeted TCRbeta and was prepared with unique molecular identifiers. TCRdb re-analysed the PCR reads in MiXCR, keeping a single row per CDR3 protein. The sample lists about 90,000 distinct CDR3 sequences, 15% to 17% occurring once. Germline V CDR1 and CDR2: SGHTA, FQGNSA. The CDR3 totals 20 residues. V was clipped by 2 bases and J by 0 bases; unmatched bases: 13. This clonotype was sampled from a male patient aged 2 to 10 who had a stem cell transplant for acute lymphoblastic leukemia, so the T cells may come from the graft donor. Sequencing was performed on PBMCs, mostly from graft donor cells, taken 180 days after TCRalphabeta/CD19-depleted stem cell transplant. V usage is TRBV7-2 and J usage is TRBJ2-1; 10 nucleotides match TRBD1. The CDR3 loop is CASSLWRTGGVPGSYNEQFF. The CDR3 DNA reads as TGTGCCAGCAGCTTATGGCGGACAGGGGGGGTCCCTGGCTCCTACAATGAGCAGTTCTTC.